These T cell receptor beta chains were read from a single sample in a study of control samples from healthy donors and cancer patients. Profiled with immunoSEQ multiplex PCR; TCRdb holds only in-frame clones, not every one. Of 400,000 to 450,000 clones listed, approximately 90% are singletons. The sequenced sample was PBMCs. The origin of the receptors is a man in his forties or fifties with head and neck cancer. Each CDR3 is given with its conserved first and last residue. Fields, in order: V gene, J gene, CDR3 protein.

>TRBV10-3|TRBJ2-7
CAISDSGGYSYEQYF
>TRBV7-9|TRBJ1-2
CASSLSNFNYGYTF
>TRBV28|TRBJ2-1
CASSPALPSSYNEQFF
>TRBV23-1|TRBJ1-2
CASSPRDGNADYGYTF
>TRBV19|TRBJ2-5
CASSIAGLQETQYF
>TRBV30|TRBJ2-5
CAWSNPRTGGGETQYF
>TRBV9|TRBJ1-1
CASSVNPGLKNTEAFF
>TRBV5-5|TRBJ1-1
CASSHGLGAEAFF
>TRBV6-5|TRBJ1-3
CASRGAGNTIYF
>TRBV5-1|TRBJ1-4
CASSLGTPGEKLFF
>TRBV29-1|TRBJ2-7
CSVVVQGAGYEQYF
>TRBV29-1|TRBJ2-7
CSVVSGTAYEQYF
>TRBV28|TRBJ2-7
CASSLWGGRYEQYF
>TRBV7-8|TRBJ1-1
CASSLAVLWGMNTEAFF
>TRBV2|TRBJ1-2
CASSGQGSYGYTF
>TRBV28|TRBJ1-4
CASSLQGNEKLFF
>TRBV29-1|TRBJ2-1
CSAAPSGFAYNEQFF
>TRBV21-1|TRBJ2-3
CASSKGKTSGTDTQYF
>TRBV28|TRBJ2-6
CASSRQGSGANVLTF
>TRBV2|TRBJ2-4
CASNRGAKNIQYF
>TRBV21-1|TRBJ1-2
CASSKIKPLPNYGYTF
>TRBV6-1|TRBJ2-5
CASSENWLGVEETQYF
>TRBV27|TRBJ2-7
CASSLRLQGLYEQYF
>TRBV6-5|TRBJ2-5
CASRRWGARGETQYF
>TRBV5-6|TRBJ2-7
CASRPTAVGEQYF
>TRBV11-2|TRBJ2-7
CASSLEGRTVSYEQYF
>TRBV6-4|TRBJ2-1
CASSDGTSGYNEQFF
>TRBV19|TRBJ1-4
CASSRIGTEVPNEKLFF
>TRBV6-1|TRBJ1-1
CASSEGQNTEAFF
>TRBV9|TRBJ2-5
CASSVAPGLDETQYF
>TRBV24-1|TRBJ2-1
CATSEGTAYNEQFF
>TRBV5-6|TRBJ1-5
CASSLFAGLPPQHF
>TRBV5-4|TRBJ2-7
CASKEDVGFYEQYF
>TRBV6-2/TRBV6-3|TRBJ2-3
CASSYRAGDPDTQYF
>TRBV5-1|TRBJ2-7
CASSLGSGGGYEQYF
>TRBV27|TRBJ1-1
CASRLQGGTEAFF
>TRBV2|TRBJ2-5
CASRERMQETQYF
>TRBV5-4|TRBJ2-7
CASSSRQGSSYEQYF
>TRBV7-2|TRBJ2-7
CASRRDGGGSYEQYF
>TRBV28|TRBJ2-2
CASSSPRDTYTGELFF
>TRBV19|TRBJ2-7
CASRSQGDRVYEQYF
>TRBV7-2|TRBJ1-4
CASSAGQGARNLFF
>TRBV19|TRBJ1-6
CASSIGAGGNSPLHF
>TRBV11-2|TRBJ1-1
CASSRGAGMNTEAFF
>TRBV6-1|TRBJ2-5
CASSEGLAQIQETQYF
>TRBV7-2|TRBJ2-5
CASSFRSYQETQYF
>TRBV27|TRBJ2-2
CASSWVRELTGELFF
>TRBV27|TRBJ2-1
CASSLMGQGMFF
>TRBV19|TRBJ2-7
CASSISPDGAYEQYF
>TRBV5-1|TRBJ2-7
CASSSSGSTYEQYF
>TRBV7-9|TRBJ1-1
CASSIRTNTEAFF